This entry is about one TCR beta chain. The data stem from a study of radiotherapy plus CTLA-4 blockade in lung cancer. V was clipped by 3 bases and J by 2 bases, with 8 bases between them. Germline CDR1 and CDR2: SNHLY and FYNNEI. This CDR3 spans 13 amino acids. CTLA-4 blockade using ipilimumab, together with focal radiation, was received by patients with chemo-refractory metastatic non-small-cell lung cancer. Here immunoSEQ multiplex PCR was the method, and the copy in TCRdb shows in-frame clones only, minus some. The sample lists approximately 52,000 clones, around 79% occurring once. The clonotype originates from a human donor with non-small cell lung cancer who had a complete response to radiotherapy plus ipilimumab. The chain is built from TRBV2 and TRBJ2-7; D is unresolved. Sequences were derived from peripheral blood, sampled from a patient treated with radiotherapy plus ipilimumab. The CDR3 nucleotides read TGTGCCAGCAGTGAGGGCATACCCTACGAGCAGTACGTC. As protein: CASSEGIPYEQYV.